Listed below are T cell receptor beta chains from one sample, sequenced in a study of identical twins. In TCRdb, the 5' RACE reads were re-called with MiXCR into one record per CDR3 protein. The sample gives 550,000 to 700,000 distinct CDR3 sequences, about 20% of which show up once; about 4.5% is in the top ten. Separately, the same data were catalogued under a study of T cells expressing NK-cell markers.

The sequenced sample consisted of PBMCs. The receptors stem from a woman under 30 in good health. Both conserved end residues are part of each CDR3. A D gene is named only where the DNA matches it firmly. Some rows mark clone size as missing; the rest say once, few, many or name a class of expanded clone.

clone_size	v_call	d_call	j_call	cdr3_nt	cdr3_aa
.	TRBV5-1	TRBD1	TRBJ2-5	TGCGCCAGCAGCTTGGACGGACAGGGCAGTTCTTACTTC	CASSLDGQGSSYF
few	TRBV29-1	.	TRBJ2-3	TGCAGCGTTCAAATAGCCGGGACCCAGACAGATACGCAGTATTTT	CSVQIAGTQTDTQYF
few	TRBV5-8	.	TRBJ1-2	TGTGCCAGCAGCGGCTTTACAGGGCCACCCTGGGGCTACACCTTC	CASSGFTGPPWGYTF
.	TRBV7-3	.	TRBJ2-2	TGTGCCAGCAGCTTAGCCAGGTTCACCGGGGAGCTGTTTTTT	CASSLARFTGELFF
many	TRBV27	.	TRBJ2-2	TGTGCCAGCAGTTTATCCCCCAACACCGGGGAGCTGTTTTTT	CASSLSPNTGELFF
.	TRBV7-2	.	TRBJ1-1	TGTGCCAGCAGCCTTACACAGGGTGCGGGCACTGAAGCTTTCTTT	CASSLTQGAGTEAFF
.	TRBV7-9	TRBD1	TRBJ2-3	TGTGCCAGCAGCGCCGGACAGGGATATTACACAGATACGCAGTATTTT	CASSAGQGYYTDTQYF
many	TRBV2	.	TRBJ2-5	TGTGCCAGCAGTTGGAGCACAACCGGCCAGACCCAGTACTTC	CASSWSTTGQTQYF
few	TRBV20-1	TRBD2	TRBJ2-1	TGCAGTGCTGGAAGGGCGGGAGGGTACAATGAGCAGTTCTTC	CSAGRAGGYNEQFF
.	TRBV12-3/TRBV12-4	.	TRBJ2-1	TGTGCCAGCACCCCCCTTGTCGGGGGTGAGCAGTTCTTC	CASTPLVGGEQFF
.	TRBV4-3	.	TRBJ1-1	TGCGCCAGCAGCCAGGGAGGGGGATCTCGCACTGAAGCTTTCTTT	CASSQGGGSRTEAFF
.	TRBV7-9	.	TRBJ2-7	TGTGCCAGCAGCTCGCTGGGGGCTACCACTACCTGGGAGCAGTACTTC	CASSSLGATTTWEQYF
.	TRBV7-3	TRBD2	TRBJ2-7	TGTGCCAGCAGCCAGGGACTAGCGTATACCTACGAGCAGTACTTC	CASSQGLAYTYEQYF
.	TRBV3-1	TRBD1	TRBJ2-1	TGTGCCAGCAGCCAAGGGCAGGGGGCGGTCAATGAGCAGTTCTTC	CASSQGQGAVNEQFF
few	TRBV7-2	.	TRBJ2-2	TGTGCCAGCAGCTTAGCGGGAAGAGCTACCGGGGAGCTGTTTTTT	CASSLAGRATGELFF
few	TRBV10-3	.	TRBJ2-7	TGTGCCGCCCGGGGCCAGAACGAGCAGTACTTC	CAARGQNEQYF
few	TRBV4-3	.	TRBJ2-1	TGCGCCAGCGGCCAAGATCCCTCGCCGAGGGGCAATGAGCAGTTCTTC	CASGQDPSPRGNEQFF
few	TRBV7-9	TRBD1	TRBJ1-6	TGTGCCAGCAGCTCCGGGACAGGGGGTAACTCACCCCTCCACTTT	CASSSGTGGNSPLHF
many	TRBV12-3/TRBV12-4	.	TRBJ2-5	TGTGCCAGCAGTTTAATAGGAAAAGAGACCCAGTACTTC	CASSLIGKETQYF
.	TRBV5-4	.	TRBJ2-7	TGTGCCAGCAGCTCTGACTCGAAGGCCTACGAGCAGTACTTC	CASSSDSKAYEQYF
.	TRBV5-1	.	TRBJ1-2	TGCGCCAGCAGCACCACAGGTACCGGCTACACCTTC	CASSTTGTGYTF
few	TRBV10-3	.	TRBJ2-7	TGTGCCATCACCCCTGAGCAGGCCTACGAGCAGTACTTC	CAITPEQAYEQYF
many	TRBV6-1	TRBD2	TRBJ2-1	TGTGCCAGCAGTGAACTAGCGGGGGGGTACAATGAGCAGTTCTTC	CASSELAGGYNEQFF